The 8 T cell receptor beta chains below come from one sample, sequenced in a study of early T cells in non-severe SARS-CoV-2 infection. TCRdb reanalysed the 5' RACE reads using MiXCR and keeps one entry per CDR3 protein. The sample records roughly 45,000 distinct CDR3 sequences, approximately 12% being singletons. The sample comprised whole blood. The receptors here all came from an adult who was a healthcare worker with PCR-confirmed SARS-CoV-2 infection or an uninfected control (not recorded which).

In DNA form, the CDR3 reads TGTGCCAGCAGCTTAATGTCCGTACCGGGCTACGAGCAGTACTTC. Residues: CASSLMSVPGYEQYF. The rearrangement links TRBV5-6 to TRBJ2-7; D is unclear. The CDR3 consists of 15 residues. Germline V lookup: CDR1 SGHDT, CDR2 YYEEEE. Trimming removed 2 bases at V and 3 bases at J, with 15 bases between. The variable domain in full, with the rest retrieved from reference TRBV5-6 and TRBJ2-7, is DAGVTQSPTHLIKTRGQQVTLRCSPKSGHDTVSWYQQALGQGPQFIFQYYEEEERQRGNFPDRFSGHQFPNYSSELNVNALLLGDSALYLCASSLMSVPGYEQYFGPGTRLTVT.

This clonotype was found a few times. The J gene is TRBJ2-5, the V gene TRBV10-1; 10 bases are a match to TRBD2. The CDR3 covers 15 residues. With 6 bases clipped from V and 4 bases from J, the junction kept 8 bases outside the gene matches. Germline V gene data show CDR1 as WNHNN and CDR2 as SYGVQD (reference sequence). The CDR3 spells CASSEAGGPRETQYF. In DNA form, the CDR3 reads TGCGCCAGCAGCGAAGCGGGGGGGCCCCGAGAGACCCAGTACTTC.

The gene calls are TRBV27 and TRBJ2-3; maybe TRBD2 (5 bases). V was shortened by 5 bases and J by 1 base, with 19 bases between the two germline ends. The V gene's germline CDR1 is MNHEY and CDR2 SMNVEV (reference sequence). The CDR3 sequence is 17 residues long. CDR3 sequence reads: CASSTFGQGRRTDTQYF. CDR3 bases: TGTGCCAGCAGTACCTTTGGTCAAGGGAGACGCACAGATACGCAGTATTTT.

The genes are TRBV7-9 and TRBJ2-7, with a possible D match to TRBD1 (5 bases). The CDR3 is 14 residues long. Trimming took off 5 bases at V and 1 base at J, with 12 bases between the two ends. The germline V gene encodes CDR1 SEHNR and CDR2 FQNEAQ (reference sequence). In nucleotides, the CDR3 is TGTGCCAGCAGCCCGACATCAGGGTCCTACGAGCAGTACTTC. As protein: CASSPTSGSYEQYF.

V and J are TRBV7-3 and TRBJ2-4, with 13 bases aligning to TRBD2. CDR1 and CDR2 (germline): SGHTA, FQGTGA. V shed 4 bases, J shed 0 bases, and the junction held 12 bases outside the gene matches. This CDR3 has 20 amino acids. CDR3 DNA: TGTGCCAGCAGCTCGCACAGCCCGACTAGCGGGAGGCTAGCCAAAAACATTCAGTACTTC. Amino acids: CASSSHSPTSGRLAKNIQYF.

V gene TRBV5-1 combines with J gene TRBJ1-2; 7 nucleotides line up with TRBD1. CDR1 is SGHRS, CDR2 YFSETQ, per germline. CDR3 length equals 13 residues. Trimming took 4 bases from V and 5 from J; bases not matched to a gene: 5. The CDR3 sequence is CASSPGTVYGYTF. In nucleotides, the CDR3 is TGCGCCAGCAGCCCAGGGACAGTGTATGGCTACACCTTC.

At least ten counts were recorded for this clonotype. This chain links TRBV5-1 with TRBJ1-1; weak D call: TRBD1 (6 bases). The germline CDR1 and CDR2 sequences are SGHRS and YFSETQ. Trimming left V 0 bases short and J 3 bases short, with 9 bases between. The CDR3 is 14 residues long. CDR3 amino acids: CASSLGDTYTEAFF. The CDR3 DNA follows: TGCGCCAGCAGCTTGGGGGACACCTACACTGAAGCTTTCTTT.

The chain recombines TRBV30 with TRBJ2-1, with D unclear. The CDR3 runs 15 residues. In germline, CDR1 is GTSNPN, CDR2 SVGIG (reference sequence). V lost 1 base, J lost 0 bases, and 10 bases lay in between. The CDR3 loop reads CAWSGGFSSYNEQFF. CDR3 in DNA: TGTGCCTGGAGTGGAGGCTTTAGCTCCTACAATGAGCAGTTCTTC.